The rows below give T cell receptor beta chains drawn from one sample of a study of OX40 agonist ivuxolimab in advanced cancers. Produced via immunoSEQ multiplex PCR; TCRdb's table is partial and in-frame only. The repertoire holds more than 65,000 clones, with approximately 88% as singletons. The specimen comprised CD4+ or CD8+ T cells sorted from blood, sampled in a trial of the OX40 agonist ivuxolimab. These receptors were collected from an adult with an advanced solid tumor such as melanoma, head and neck, liver or kidney cancer. The CDR3 runs from the conserved cysteine through the conserved F or W. Fields, in order: D gene, clone size, V gene, J gene, CDR3 DNA, CDR3 protein. D genes are given only for firm matches. Expanded clones get a size class; other rows say once, few or many, or leave the size out.

D gene: TRBD1; clone size: NA; V gene: TRBV11-2; J gene: TRBJ1-1; CDR3 DNA: TGTGCCAGCAGCAGAACCAGGGGGGGGACTGAAGCTTTCTTT; CDR3 protein: CASSRTRGGTEAFF
D gene: NA; clone size: NA; V gene: TRBV2; J gene: TRBJ1-4; CDR3 DNA: TGTGCCAGCACCGCCGGCAACGTCCGTGAAAAACTGTTTTTT; CDR3 protein: CASTAGNVREKLFF
D gene: NA; clone size: once; V gene: TRBV5-5; J gene: TRBJ2-3; CDR3 DNA: TGTGCCAGCAGCGGCGCGATACCCGGGGCCACAGATACGCAGTATTTT; CDR3 protein: CASSGAIPGATDTQYF
D gene: NA; clone size: NA; V gene: TRBV6-5; J gene: TRBJ2-5; CDR3 DNA: TGTGCCACCAGGGCAGATGGGCTTTTAGGGACCCAGTACTTC; CDR3 protein: CATRADGLLGTQYF
D gene: TRBD1; clone size: NA; V gene: TRBV5-1; J gene: TRBJ2-3; CDR3 DNA: TGCGCCAGCAGTGAGGCATTGAACGCGGGACAGGGTACGCAGTATTTT; CDR3 protein: CASSEALNAGQGTQYF
D gene: TRBD1; clone size: NA; V gene: TRBV5-1; J gene: TRBJ2-7; CDR3 DNA: TGCGCCAGCAGCTTATTAGGGACAGGGTCTGACGAGCAGTACTTC; CDR3 protein: CASSLLGTGSDEQYF
D gene: NA; clone size: NA; V gene: TRBV2; J gene: TRBJ1-3; CDR3 DNA: TGTGCCAGCAGTCAGACCGGCGCGGCTGGAAACACCATATATTTT; CDR3 protein: CASSQTGAAGNTIYF
D gene: NA; clone size: once; V gene: TRBV7-9; J gene: TRBJ2-1; CDR3 DNA: TGTGCCAGCAGTCCAGCGGATGAGCAGTTCTTC; CDR3 protein: CASSPADEQFF
D gene: NA; clone size: NA; V gene: TRBV6-1; J gene: TRBJ1-5; CDR3 DNA: TGTGCCAGCAGTGATCAGGGTAGCAATCAGCCCCAGCATTTT; CDR3 protein: CASSDQGSNQPQHF
D gene: NA; clone size: NA; V gene: TRBV7-8; J gene: TRBJ1-1; CDR3 DNA: TGTGCCAGCAGCTTAGTCCCCTCCCGGGGGCGGAACACTGAAGCTTTCTTT; CDR3 protein: CASSLVPSRGRNTEAFF
D gene: NA; clone size: NA; V gene: TRBV10-1; J gene: TRBJ1-4; CDR3 DNA: TGCGCCAGCTCGGCCACTCCTTACGAAAAACTGTTTTTT; CDR3 protein: CASSATPYEKLFF
D gene: NA; clone size: NA; V gene: TRBV19; J gene: TRBJ2-6; CDR3 DNA: TGTGCCAGTAGCGGGGGCTCTGGGGCCAACGTCCTGACTTTC; CDR3 protein: CASSGGSGANVLTF
D gene: NA; clone size: NA; V gene: TRBV10-3; J gene: TRBJ1-6; CDR3 DNA: TGTGCCACCACCCCGCAGGGCGGAAATTCACCCCTCCACTTT; CDR3 protein: CATTPQGGNSPLHF
D gene: NA; clone size: NA; V gene: TRBV2; J gene: TRBJ2-1; CDR3 DNA: TGTGCCAGCAGACCTGATAGTAATGAGCAGTTCTTC; CDR3 protein: CASRPDSNEQFF
D gene: NA; clone size: once; V gene: TRBV5-5; J gene: TRBJ1-1; CDR3 DNA: TGTGCCAGCAGCTTGTGGGTGGGTCGAGACACTGAAGCTTTCTTT; CDR3 protein: CASSLWVGRDTEAFF
D gene: NA; clone size: NA; V gene: TRBV28; J gene: TRBJ2-4; CDR3 DNA: TGTGCCAGCAGTTCCCTTAAGGGTGGCAAAAACATTCAGTACTTC; CDR3 protein: CASSSLKGGKNIQYF
D gene: NA; clone size: NA; V gene: TRBV13; J gene: TRBJ1-6; CDR3 DNA: TGTGCCAGCAGCTGGGAGAGGGGGAGCAATTCACCCCTCCACTTT; CDR3 protein: CASSWERGSNSPLHF
D gene: NA; clone size: NA; V gene: TRBV5-1; J gene: TRBJ1-6; CDR3 DNA: TGCGCCAGCAGCTTGGCGGACCGGCCACCCCTCCACTTT; CDR3 protein: CASSLADRPPLHF
D gene: NA; clone size: NA; V gene: TRBV5-4; J gene: TRBJ2-3; CDR3 DNA: TGTGCCAGCAGCCGCGGGGGCACAGATACGCAGTATTTT; CDR3 protein: CASSRGGTDTQYF
D gene: NA; clone size: few; V gene: TRBV10-3; J gene: TRBJ1-1; CDR3 DNA: TGTGCCGGGGGTTCTCTGAACACTGAAGCTTTCTTT; CDR3 protein: CAGGSLNTEAFF
D gene: NA; clone size: NA; V gene: TRBV14; J gene: TRBJ2-2; CDR3 DNA: TGTGCCAGCGGTGTAGGGTCCGGGGAGCTGTTTTTT; CDR3 protein: CASGVGSGELFF
D gene: TRBD1; clone size: NA; V gene: TRBV7-6; J gene: TRBJ1-1; CDR3 DNA: TGTGCCAGCAGCCTCATAACCGGGACAGTGAACACTGAAGCTTTCTTT; CDR3 protein: CASSLITGTVNTEAFF
D gene: TRBD1; clone size: NA; V gene: TRBV6-5; J gene: TRBJ1-5; CDR3 DNA: TGTGCCAGCAGATCAGGACAGGGGGATCAGCCCCAGCATTTT; CDR3 protein: CASRSGQGDQPQHF
D gene: TRBD1; clone size: NA; V gene: TRBV6-6; J gene: TRBJ2-5; CDR3 DNA: TGTGCCAGCAGGGGGACAGGGCGAGAGACCCAGTACTTC; CDR3 protein: CASRGTGRETQYF
D gene: TRBD1; clone size: NA; V gene: TRBV10-3; J gene: TRBJ1-1; CDR3 DNA: TGTGCCATCAGTGACCCGACAGGGCAGAACACTGAAGCTTTCTTT; CDR3 protein: CAISDPTGQNTEAFF
D gene: TRBD1; clone size: NA; V gene: TRBV19; J gene: TRBJ1-5; CDR3 DNA: TGTGCCAGTATGGCACAGGGGAATCAGCCCCAGCATTTT; CDR3 protein: CASMAQGNQPQHF
D gene: NA; clone size: NA; V gene: TRBV5-1; J gene: TRBJ1-3; CDR3 DNA: TGCGCCAGCAGCGTCGGTGACTCTGGAAACACCATATATTTT; CDR3 protein: CASSVGDSGNTIYF
D gene: NA; clone size: NA; V gene: TRBV14; J gene: TRBJ1-1; CDR3 DNA: TGTGCCAGCAGCCCCCTAGAAGACTCCACTGAAGCTTTCTTT; CDR3 protein: CASSPLEDSTEAFF
D gene: NA; clone size: medium-sized; V gene: TRBV18; J gene: TRBJ1-5; CDR3 DNA: TGTGCCAGCTCACTGTCAGGACGGGAGGTGACTCGACCCCAGCATTTT; CDR3 protein: CASSLSGREVTRPQHF
D gene: NA; clone size: once; V gene: TRBV28; J gene: TRBJ2-5; CDR3 DNA: TGTGCCAGCAGTTCCGGGGTAGAGACCCAGTACTTC; CDR3 protein: CASSSGVETQYF
D gene: NA; clone size: NA; V gene: TRBV19; J gene: TRBJ1-5; CDR3 DNA: TGTGCCAGTAGTATCCGACAAGTTCCTGGGCAGCCCCAGCATTTT; CDR3 protein: CASSIRQVPGQPQHF
D gene: NA; clone size: NA; V gene: TRBV9; J gene: TRBJ1-6; CDR3 DNA: TGTGCCAGCAGCACCGACAGCCTCCTGTCACCCCTCCACTTT; CDR3 protein: CASSTDSLLSPLHF
D gene: NA; clone size: NA; V gene: TRBV28; J gene: TRBJ1-2; CDR3 DNA: TGTGCCAGCAGTACGACAGAAATCCCCCCCTATGGCTACACCTTC; CDR3 protein: CASSTTEIPPYGYTF
D gene: TRBD2; clone size: NA; V gene: TRBV7-9; J gene: TRBJ2-1; CDR3 DNA: TGTGCCAGCAGCCCTAGCGGCGCTAGGGTCAATGAGCAGTTCTTC; CDR3 protein: CASSPSGARVNEQFF
D gene: NA; clone size: NA; V gene: TRBV5-4; J gene: TRBJ2-1; CDR3 DNA: TGTGCCAGCAGCTCCGGGAAAAGCTCCTACAATGAGCAGTTCTTC; CDR3 protein: CASSSGKSSYNEQFF
D gene: NA; clone size: NA; V gene: TRBV4-1; J gene: TRBJ1-6; CDR3 DNA: TGCGCCAGCAGCCAGTTACAGGGAAATAATTCACCCCTCCACTTT; CDR3 protein: CASSQLQGNNSPLHF
D gene: NA; clone size: NA; V gene: TRBV6-6; J gene: TRBJ2-1; CDR3 DNA: TGTGCCAGCAGTTACTCAGGGGGAACCTACAATGAGCAGTTCTTC; CDR3 protein: CASSYSGGTYNEQFF
D gene: TRBD2; clone size: NA; V gene: TRBV7-9; J gene: TRBJ2-3; CDR3 DNA: TGTGCCAGCAGAGAACTAGCGGGGCCTAGCACAGATACGCAGTATTTT; CDR3 protein: CASRELAGPSTDTQYF
D gene: NA; clone size: once; V gene: TRBV19; J gene: TRBJ2-6; CDR3 DNA: TGTGCCAGTAGTACTTATGCCAACGTCCTGACTTTC; CDR3 protein: CASSTYANVLTF
D gene: NA; clone size: NA; V gene: TRBV11-2; J gene: TRBJ1-6; CDR3 DNA: TGTGCCAGCAGCTTAGAGGTGGATTCACCCCTCCACTTT; CDR3 protein: CASSLEVDSPLHF
D gene: TRBD2; clone size: NA; V gene: TRBV9; J gene: TRBJ2-1; CDR3 DNA: TGTGCCAGCAGCCCCAAGACTAGCGGGGGGGCCACTGAGCAGTTCTTC; CDR3 protein: CASSPKTSGGATEQFF
D gene: NA; clone size: NA; V gene: TRBV6-6; J gene: TRBJ2-5; CDR3 DNA: TGTGCCAGCAGCCTGCGCGGACTCACGGGAGAGACCCAGTACTTC; CDR3 protein: CASSLRGLTGETQYF
D gene: NA; clone size: NA; V gene: TRBV10-3; J gene: TRBJ1-4; CDR3 DNA: TGTGCCATCAGTGACGGCCTCTATGAAAAACTGTTTTTT; CDR3 protein: CAISDGLYEKLFF
D gene: NA; clone size: NA; V gene: TRBV18; J gene: TRBJ2-3; CDR3 DNA: TGTGCCAGCTCACCTGACAGAGGTAGCACAGATACGCAGTATTTT; CDR3 protein: CASSPDRGSTDTQYF
D gene: TRBD2; clone size: NA; V gene: TRBV6-6; J gene: TRBJ2-3; CDR3 DNA: TGTGCCAGTTTTAAAAAGCGGGGTAACACAGATACGCAGTATTTT; CDR3 protein: CASFKKRGNTDTQYF
D gene: NA; clone size: NA; V gene: TRBV5-1; J gene: TRBJ1-5; CDR3 DNA: TGCGCCAGCAGTCCTGGACACGCTGATCAGCCCCAGCATTTT; CDR3 protein: CASSPGHADQPQHF
D gene: TRBD1; clone size: few; V gene: TRBV5-1; J gene: TRBJ1-2; CDR3 DNA: TGCGCCAGCAGCCTGGGACAGGGCTTAACTGGCTACACCTTC; CDR3 protein: CASSLGQGLTGYTF
D gene: NA; clone size: NA; V gene: TRBV5-4; J gene: TRBJ1-2; CDR3 DNA: TGTGCCAGCAGCCTGGACCAGGGTTATGGCTACACCTTC; CDR3 protein: CASSLDQGYGYTF
D gene: NA; clone size: NA; V gene: TRBV2; J gene: TRBJ1-3; CDR3 DNA: TGTGCCACCGGACAGAGCTCTGGAAACACCATATATTTT; CDR3 protein: CATGQSSGNTIYF
D gene: NA; clone size: NA; V gene: TRBV28; J gene: TRBJ1-6; CDR3 DNA: TGTGCCAGCAGTCTACTTACAGTGGCGAATACCCTCCACTTT; CDR3 protein: CASSLLTVANTLHF
D gene: TRBD1; clone size: NA; V gene: TRBV6-1; J gene: TRBJ2-5; CDR3 DNA: TGTGCCAGCAGTGAAGAGATCAGGGGGTCAACCCAGTACTTC; CDR3 protein: CASSEEIRGSTQYF
D gene: TRBD1; clone size: NA; V gene: TRBV10-3; J gene: TRBJ2-7; CDR3 DNA: TGTGCCATCAGGGAAGACAGGGCCTCCTACGAGCAGTACTTC; CDR3 protein: CAIREDRASYEQYF
D gene: NA; clone size: NA; V gene: TRBV25-1; J gene: TRBJ2-6; CDR3 DNA: TGTGCCAGCAGTACGATGGGACAAAGTCGGGCCAACGTCCTGACTTTC; CDR3 protein: CASSTMGQSRANVLTF
D gene: NA; clone size: NA; V gene: TRBV7-6; J gene: TRBJ2-2; CDR3 DNA: TGTGCCAGCAGCTTAGGGCAGAGCACCGGGGAGCTGTTTTTT; CDR3 protein: CASSLGQSTGELFF
D gene: NA; clone size: NA; V gene: TRBV11-2; J gene: TRBJ2-3; CDR3 DNA: TGTGCCAGCAGCCGGAACACAGATACGCAGTATTTT; CDR3 protein: CASSRNTDTQYF
D gene: NA; clone size: NA; V gene: TRBV19; J gene: TRBJ1-1; CDR3 DNA: TGTGCCAGTAGTGCGTCTGTCACAGGGAACACTGAAGCTTTCTTT; CDR3 protein: CASSASVTGNTEAFF
D gene: NA; clone size: NA; V gene: TRBV11-2; J gene: TRBJ1-1; CDR3 DNA: TGTGCCAGCAGCTACCAGGGTCTCCGAAGGACTGAAGCTTTCTTT; CDR3 protein: CASSYQGLRRTEAFF
D gene: TRBD1; clone size: NA; V gene: TRBV5-1; J gene: TRBJ2-7; CDR3 DNA: TGCGCCAGCAGCGTAGTGCAGGGGGCCTACGAGCAGTACTTC; CDR3 protein: CASSVVQGAYEQYF